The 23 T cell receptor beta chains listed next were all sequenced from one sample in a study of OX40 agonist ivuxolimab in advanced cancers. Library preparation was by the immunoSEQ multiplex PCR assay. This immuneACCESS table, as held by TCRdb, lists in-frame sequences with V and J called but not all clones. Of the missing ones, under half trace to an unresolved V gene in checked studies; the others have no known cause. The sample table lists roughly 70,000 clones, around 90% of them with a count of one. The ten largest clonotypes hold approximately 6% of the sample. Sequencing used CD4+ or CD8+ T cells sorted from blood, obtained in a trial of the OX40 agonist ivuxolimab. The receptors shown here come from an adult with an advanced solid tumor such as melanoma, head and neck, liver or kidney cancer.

The CDR3 spells CASSTGQGLSYEQYF. CDR3 in DNA: TGTGCCAGTAGTACGGGACAGGGGTTATCCTACGAGCAGTACTTC. The genes are TRBV19 and TRBJ2-7, with 10 bases aligning to TRBD1. Germline trimming cut 4 bases from V and 1 base from J; bases unmatched to any gene: 4. This CDR3 is built from 15 residues. Germline CDR1 is LNHDA and CDR2 is SQIVND (reference sequence).

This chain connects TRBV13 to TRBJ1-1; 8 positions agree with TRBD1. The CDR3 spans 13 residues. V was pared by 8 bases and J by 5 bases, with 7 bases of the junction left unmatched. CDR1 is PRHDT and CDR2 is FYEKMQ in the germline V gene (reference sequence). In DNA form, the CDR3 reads TGTGCCAGCGACAGGGGATCTGGGACTGAAGCTTTCTTT. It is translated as CASDRGSGTEAFF.

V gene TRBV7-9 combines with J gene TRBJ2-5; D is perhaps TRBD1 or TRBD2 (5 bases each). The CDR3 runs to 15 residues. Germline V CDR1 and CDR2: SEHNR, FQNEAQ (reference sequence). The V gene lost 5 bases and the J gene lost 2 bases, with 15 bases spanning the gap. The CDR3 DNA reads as TGTGCCAGCAGCCCGCCGGGACGGCTTCAAGAGACCCAGTACTTC. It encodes CASSPPGRLQETQYF.

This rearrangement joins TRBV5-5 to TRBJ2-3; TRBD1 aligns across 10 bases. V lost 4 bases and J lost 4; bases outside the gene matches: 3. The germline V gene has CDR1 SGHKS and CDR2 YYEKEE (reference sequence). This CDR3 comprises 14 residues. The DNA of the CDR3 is TGTGCCAGCAGCCCGACAGGGGGCCCAGATACGCAGTATTTT. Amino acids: CASSPTGGPDTQYF.

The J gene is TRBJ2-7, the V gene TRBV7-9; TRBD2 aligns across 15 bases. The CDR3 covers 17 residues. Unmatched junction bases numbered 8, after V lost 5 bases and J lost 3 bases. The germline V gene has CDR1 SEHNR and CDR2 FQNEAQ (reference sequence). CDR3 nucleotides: TGTGCCAGCAGCCACGGGACTAGCGGGAGGAGAGGCTACGAGCAGTACTTC. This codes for CASSHGTSGRRGYEQYF. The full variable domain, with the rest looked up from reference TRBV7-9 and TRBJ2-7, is DTGVSQNPRHKITKRGQNVTFRCDPISEHNRLYWYRQTLGQGPEFLTYFQNEAQLEKSRLLSDRFSAERPKGSFSTLEIQRTEQGDSAMYLCASSHGTSGRRGYEQYFGPGTRLTVT.

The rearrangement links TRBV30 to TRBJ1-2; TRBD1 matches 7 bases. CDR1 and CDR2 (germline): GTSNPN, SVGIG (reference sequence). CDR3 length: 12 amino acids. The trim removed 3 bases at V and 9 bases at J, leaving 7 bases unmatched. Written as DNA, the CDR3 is TGTGCCTGGAGGCGGGACAGTCTCCGCTACACCTTC. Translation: CAWRRDSLRYTF. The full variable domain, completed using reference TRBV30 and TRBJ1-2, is SQTIHQWPATLVQPVGSPLSLECTVEGTSNPNLYWYRQAAGRGLQLLFYSVGIGQISSEVPQNLSASRPQDRQFILSSKKLLLSDSGFYLCAWRRDSLRYTFGSGTRLTVV.

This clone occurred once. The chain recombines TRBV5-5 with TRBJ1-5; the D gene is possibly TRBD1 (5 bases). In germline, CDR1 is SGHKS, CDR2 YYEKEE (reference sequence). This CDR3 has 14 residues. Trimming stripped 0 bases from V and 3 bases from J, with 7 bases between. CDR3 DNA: TGTGCCAGCAGCTTGGGGGGCTCCAATCAGCCCCAGCATTTT. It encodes CASSLGGSNQPQHF.

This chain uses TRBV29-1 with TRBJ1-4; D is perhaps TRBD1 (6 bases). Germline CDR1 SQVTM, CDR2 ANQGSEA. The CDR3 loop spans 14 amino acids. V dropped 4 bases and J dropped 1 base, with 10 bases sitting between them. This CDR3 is CSVAVQGTNEKLFF. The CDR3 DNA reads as TGCAGCGTTGCCGTACAGGGAACTAATGAAAAACTGTTTTTT.

The CDR3 DNA sequence: TGTGCCAGCAGCTTAGGCCCCGGGACAGGTACCTACGAGCAGTACTTC. Amino acid sequence: CASSLGPGTGTYEQYF. The chain links TRBV11-2 to TRBJ2-7, with 8 bases aligning to TRBD1. Looked up from germline, CDR1 is SGHAT and CDR2 is FQNNGV. The CDR3 covers 16 residues. Unmatched junction bases numbered 7, after V lost 1 base and J lost 2 bases.

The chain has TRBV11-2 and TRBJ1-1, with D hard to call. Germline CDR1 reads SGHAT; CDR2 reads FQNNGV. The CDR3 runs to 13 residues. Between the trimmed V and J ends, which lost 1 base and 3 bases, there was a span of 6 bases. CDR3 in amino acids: CASSLGFYTEAFF. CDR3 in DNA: TGTGCCAGCAGCTTAGGGTTCTACACTGAAGCTTTCTTT.

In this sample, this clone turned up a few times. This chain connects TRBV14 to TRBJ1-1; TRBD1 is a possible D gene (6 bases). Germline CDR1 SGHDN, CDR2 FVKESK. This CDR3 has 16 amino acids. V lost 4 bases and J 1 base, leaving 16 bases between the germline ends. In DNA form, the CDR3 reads TGTGCCAGCAGCCCAAACTCCGGGACAAGGAACACTGAAGCTTTCTTT. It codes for CASSPNSGTRNTEAFF.

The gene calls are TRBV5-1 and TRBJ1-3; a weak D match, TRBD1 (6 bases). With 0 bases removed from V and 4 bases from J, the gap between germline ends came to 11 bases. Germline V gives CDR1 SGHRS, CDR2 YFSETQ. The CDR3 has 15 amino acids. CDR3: CASSLDWGQGNTIYF. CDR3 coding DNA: TGCGCCAGCAGCTTGGACTGGGGGCAGGGAAACACCATATATTTT.

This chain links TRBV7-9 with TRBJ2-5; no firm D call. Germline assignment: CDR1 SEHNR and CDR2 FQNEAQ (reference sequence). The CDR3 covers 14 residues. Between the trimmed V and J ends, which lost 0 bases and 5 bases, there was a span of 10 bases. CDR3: CASSLAYSTETQYF. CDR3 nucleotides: TGTGCCAGCAGCTTAGCGTACTCCACGGAGACCCAGTACTTC.

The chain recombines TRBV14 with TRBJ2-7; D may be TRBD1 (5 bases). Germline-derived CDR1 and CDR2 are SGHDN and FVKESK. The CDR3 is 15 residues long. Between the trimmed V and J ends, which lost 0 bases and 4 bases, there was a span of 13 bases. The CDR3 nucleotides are TGTGCCAGCAGCCAAGATGTAGGGGAATTATACGAGCAGTACTTC. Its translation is CASSQDVGELYEQYF.

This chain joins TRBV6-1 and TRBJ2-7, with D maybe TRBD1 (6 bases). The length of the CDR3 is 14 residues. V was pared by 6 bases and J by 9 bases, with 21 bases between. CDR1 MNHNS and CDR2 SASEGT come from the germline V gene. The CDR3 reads CASSTGTPVYGQYF. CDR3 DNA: TGTGCCAGCAGCACCGGGACACCGGTGTATGGGCAGTACTTC.

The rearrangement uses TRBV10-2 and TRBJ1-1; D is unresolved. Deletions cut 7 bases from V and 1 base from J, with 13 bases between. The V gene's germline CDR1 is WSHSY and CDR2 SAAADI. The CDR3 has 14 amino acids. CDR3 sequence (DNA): TGCGCCAGCAAGAAGGGCTTGGGGAACACTGAAGCTTTCTTT. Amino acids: CASKKGLGNTEAFF.

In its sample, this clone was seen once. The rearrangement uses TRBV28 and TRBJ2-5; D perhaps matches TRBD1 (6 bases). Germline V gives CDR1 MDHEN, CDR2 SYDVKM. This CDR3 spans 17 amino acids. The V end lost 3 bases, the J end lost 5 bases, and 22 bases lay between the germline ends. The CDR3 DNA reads TGTGCCAGCAGTTTTCCCCCCGAGGGGGTAGAAGTGGAGACCCAGTACTTC. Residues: CASSFPPEGVEVETQYF.

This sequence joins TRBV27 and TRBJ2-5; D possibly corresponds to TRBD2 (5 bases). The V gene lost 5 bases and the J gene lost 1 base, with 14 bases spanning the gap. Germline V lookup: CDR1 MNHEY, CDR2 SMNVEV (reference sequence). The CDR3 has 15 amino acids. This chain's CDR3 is CASSTRESTQETQYF. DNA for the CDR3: TGTGCCAGCAGTACTCGGGAAAGTACCCAAGAGACCCAGTACTTC.

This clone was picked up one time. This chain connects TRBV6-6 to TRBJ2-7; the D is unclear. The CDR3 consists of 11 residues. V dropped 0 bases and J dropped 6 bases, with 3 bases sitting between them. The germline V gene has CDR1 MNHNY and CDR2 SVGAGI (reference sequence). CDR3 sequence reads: CASSYSREQYF. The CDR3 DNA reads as TGTGCCAGCAGTTACTCGCGCGAGCAGTACTTC.

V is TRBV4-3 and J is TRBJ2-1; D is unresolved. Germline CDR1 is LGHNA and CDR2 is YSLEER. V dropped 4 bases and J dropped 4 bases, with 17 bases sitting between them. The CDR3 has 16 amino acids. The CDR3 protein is CASSLRLAERYNEQFF. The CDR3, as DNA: TGCGCCAGCAGCCTACGGTTGGCGGAAAGGTACAATGAGCAGTTCTTC.

Here the CDR3 DNA reads TGTGCCAGCAGCCAACAGACTAGCGGGGTATACGAGCAGTACTTC. It encodes CASSQQTSGVYEQYF. The rearrangement links TRBV4-2 to TRBJ2-7; 11 bases fit TRBD2. The J segment lost 4 bases and the V segment lost 2 bases, leaving 4 bases of the junction unmatched. The CDR3 extends over 15 amino acids. CDR1 and CDR2 from the germline V gene are LGHNA and YNFKEQ.

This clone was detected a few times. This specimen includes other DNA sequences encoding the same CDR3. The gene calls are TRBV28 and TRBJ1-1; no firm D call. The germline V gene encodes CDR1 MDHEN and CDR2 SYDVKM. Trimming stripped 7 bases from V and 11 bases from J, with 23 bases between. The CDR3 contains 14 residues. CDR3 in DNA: TGTGCCAGCAAACCCACCGGGAGGGAGGAATGGGCTTTCTTT. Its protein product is CASKPTGREEWAFF.

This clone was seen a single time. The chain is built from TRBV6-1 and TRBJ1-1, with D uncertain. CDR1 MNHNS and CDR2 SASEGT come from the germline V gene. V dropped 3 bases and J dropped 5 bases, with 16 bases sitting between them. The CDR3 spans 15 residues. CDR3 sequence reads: CASSDIGSGWTEAFF. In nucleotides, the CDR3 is TGTGCCAGCAGTGACATAGGTAGTGGGTGGACTGAAGCTTTCTTT.